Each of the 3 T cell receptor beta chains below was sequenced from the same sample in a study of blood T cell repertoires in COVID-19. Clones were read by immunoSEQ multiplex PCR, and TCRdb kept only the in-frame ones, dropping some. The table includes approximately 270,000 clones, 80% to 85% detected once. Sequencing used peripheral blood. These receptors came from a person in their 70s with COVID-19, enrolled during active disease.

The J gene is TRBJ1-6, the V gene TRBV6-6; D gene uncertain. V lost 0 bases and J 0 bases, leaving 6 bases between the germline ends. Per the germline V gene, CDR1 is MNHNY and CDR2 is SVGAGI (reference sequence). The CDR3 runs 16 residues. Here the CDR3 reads CASSYSVSSYNSPLHF. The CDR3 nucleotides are TGTGCCAGCAGTTACTCCGTGAGCTCCTATAATTCACCCCTCCACTTT.

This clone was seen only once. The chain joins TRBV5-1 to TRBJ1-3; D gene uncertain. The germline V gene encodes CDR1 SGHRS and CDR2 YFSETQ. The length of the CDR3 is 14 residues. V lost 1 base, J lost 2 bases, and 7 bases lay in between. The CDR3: CASSLTDPGNTIYF. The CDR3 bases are TGCGCCAGCAGCTTGACAGACCCTGGAAACACCATATATTTT.

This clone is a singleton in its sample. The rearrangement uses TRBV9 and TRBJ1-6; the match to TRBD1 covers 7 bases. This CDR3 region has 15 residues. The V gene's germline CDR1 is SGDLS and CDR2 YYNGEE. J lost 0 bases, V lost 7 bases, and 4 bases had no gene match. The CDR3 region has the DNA TGTGCCAGCCGCGGGGACAGCTCCTATAATTCACCCCTCCACTTT. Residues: CASRGDSSYNSPLHF. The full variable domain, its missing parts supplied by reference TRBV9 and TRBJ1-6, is DSGVTQTPKHLITATGQRVTLRCSPRSGDLSVYWYQQSLDQGLQFLIQYYNGEERAKGNILERFSAQQFPDLHSELNLSSLELGDSALYFCASRGDSSYNSPLHFGNGTRLTVT.